The entry below gives a single T cell receptor (beta chain) sequence along with its context. With the library built for alpha chains, this beta chain is off target and its frequency is not meaningful. Each CDR3 protein is one row after TCRdb ran MiXCR on the RT-PCR reads. The sample lists roughly 6,000 distinct CDR3 sequences; about nine tenths were seen once. V dropped 0 bases and J dropped 1 base, with 8 bases sitting between them. Germline loops: CDR1 SGHRS, CDR2 YFSETQ. This CDR3 comprises 15 residues. The chain carries TRBV5-1 and TRBJ2-1; D not resolved. This TCR was sampled from a female donor in good health, serving as a healthy control. Material: memory CD4+ T cells from blood. CDR3 nucleotide sequence: TGCGCCAGCAGCTTGGGGGTAATATCCTACAATGAGCAGTTCTTC. Its translation: CASSLGVISYNEQFF.